What follows are 4 T cell receptor beta chains derived from one specimen sequenced in a study of blood T cell repertoires in COVID-19. The method was immunoSEQ multiplex PCR; TCRdb's version includes in-frame clones alone and lacks a portion of them. This table holds approximately 33,000 clones, 75% to 90% found once. The specimen was peripheral blood. The receptors here all came from a man between 65 and 85 years old with acute or convalescent COVID-19.

The rearrangement links TRBV7-9 to TRBJ2-6, with D unresolved. The V end lost 3 bases, the J end lost 0 bases, and 6 bases lay between the germline ends. The CDR3 loop spans 15 amino acids. CDR1 and CDR2 from the germline V gene are SEHNR and FQNEAQ (reference sequence). Here the CDR3 DNA reads TGTGCCAGCAGCTTCGGAGACTCTGGGGCCAACGTCCTGACTTTC. It is translated as CASSFGDSGANVLTF.

The chain is built from TRBV28 and TRBJ1-6, with D unclear. Germline V gene data show CDR1 as MDHEN and CDR2 as SYDVKM. V was shortened by 2 bases and J by 0 bases, with 8 bases between the two germline ends. The CDR3 contains 16 residues. The CDR3 bases are TGTGCCAGCAGTTTAGCCGGGAGCTCCTATAATTCACCCCTCCACTTT. It translates to CASSLAGSSYNSPLHF.

This chain links TRBV5-5 with TRBJ1-1; 7 bases agree with TRBD1. Germline CDR1 is SGHKS and CDR2 is YYEKEE (reference sequence). CDR3 length equals 14 residues. V trimming: 2 bases; J trimming: 4 bases; junction bases outside the gene matches: 5. The CDR3 DNA is TGTGCCAGCAGCTTACAGGGGTTTGGCACTGAAGCTTTCTTT. Protein: CASSLQGFGTEAFF.

The J gene is TRBJ2-1, the V gene TRBV18; 7 nucleotides align to TRBD2. The CDR3 loop spans 16 amino acids. Germline V gene sequence: CDR1 KGHSH, CDR2 LQKENI. Trimming removed 2 bases from V and 8 bases from J; junction bases left unmatched: 12. CDR3: CASSPVTGGGMDEQFF. In nucleotides, the CDR3 is TGTGCCAGCTCACCAGTCACGGGAGGAGGAATGGATGAGCAGTTCTTC.